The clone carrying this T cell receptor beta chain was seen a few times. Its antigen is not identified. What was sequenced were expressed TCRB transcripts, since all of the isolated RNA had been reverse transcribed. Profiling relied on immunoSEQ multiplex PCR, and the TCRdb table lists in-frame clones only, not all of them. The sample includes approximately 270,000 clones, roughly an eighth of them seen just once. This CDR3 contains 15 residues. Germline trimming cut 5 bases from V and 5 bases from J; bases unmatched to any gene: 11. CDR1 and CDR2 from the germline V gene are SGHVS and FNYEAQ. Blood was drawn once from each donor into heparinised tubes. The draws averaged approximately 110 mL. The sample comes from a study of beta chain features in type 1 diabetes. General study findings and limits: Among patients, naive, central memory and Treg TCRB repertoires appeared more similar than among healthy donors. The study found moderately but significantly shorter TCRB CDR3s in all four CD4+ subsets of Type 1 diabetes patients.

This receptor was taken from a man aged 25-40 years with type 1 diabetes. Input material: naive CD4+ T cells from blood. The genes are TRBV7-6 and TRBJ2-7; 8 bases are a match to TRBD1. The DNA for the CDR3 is TGTGCCAGCAGCCCGAAGGACAGGGAAGTCCACGAGCAGTACTTC. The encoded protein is CASSPKDREVHEQYF.